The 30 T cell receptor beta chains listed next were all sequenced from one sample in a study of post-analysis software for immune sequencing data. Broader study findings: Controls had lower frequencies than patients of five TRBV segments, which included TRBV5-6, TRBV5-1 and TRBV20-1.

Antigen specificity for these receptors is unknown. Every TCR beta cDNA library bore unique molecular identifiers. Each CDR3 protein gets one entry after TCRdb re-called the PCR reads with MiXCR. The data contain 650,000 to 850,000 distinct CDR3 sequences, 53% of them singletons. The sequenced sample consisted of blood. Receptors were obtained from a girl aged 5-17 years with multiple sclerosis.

CDR3 nucleotides: TGTGCCATCAGTGACGAGATTTGGGAAGAGACCCAGTACTTC. This translates into CAISDEIWEETQYF. The chain is built from TRBV10-3 and TRBJ2-5; D is undetermined. The CDR3 length is 14 residues. CDR1 is ENHRY and CDR2 is SYGVKD in the germline V gene. V was clipped by 3 bases and J by 3 bases, with 11 bases between them.

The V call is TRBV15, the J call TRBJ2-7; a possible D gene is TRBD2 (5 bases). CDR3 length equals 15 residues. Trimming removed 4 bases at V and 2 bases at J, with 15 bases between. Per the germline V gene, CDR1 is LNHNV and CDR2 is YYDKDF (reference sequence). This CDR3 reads CATSKSGKTPYEQYF. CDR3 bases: TGTGCCACCAGCAAAAGCGGTAAGACCCCCTACGAGCAGTACTTC.

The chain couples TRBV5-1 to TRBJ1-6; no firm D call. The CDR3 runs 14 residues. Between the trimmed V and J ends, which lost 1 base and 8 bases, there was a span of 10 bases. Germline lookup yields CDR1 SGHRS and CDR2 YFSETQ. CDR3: CASSLWQEYSPLHF. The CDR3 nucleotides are TGCGCCAGCAGCTTGTGGCAGGAGTATTCACCCCTCCACTTT. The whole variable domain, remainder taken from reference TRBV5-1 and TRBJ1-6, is KAGVTQTPRYLIKTRGQQVTLSCSPISGHRSVSWYQQTPGQGLQFLFEYFSETQRNKGNFPGRFSGRQFSNSRSEMNVSTLELGDSALYLCASSLWQEYSPLHFGNGTRLTVT.

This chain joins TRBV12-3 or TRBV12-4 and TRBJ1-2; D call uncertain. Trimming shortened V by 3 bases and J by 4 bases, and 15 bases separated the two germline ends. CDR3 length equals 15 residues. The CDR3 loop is CASSLTTLVGYGYTF. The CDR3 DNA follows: TGTGCCAGCAGTTTGACTACCTTGGTTGGCTATGGCTACACCTTC.

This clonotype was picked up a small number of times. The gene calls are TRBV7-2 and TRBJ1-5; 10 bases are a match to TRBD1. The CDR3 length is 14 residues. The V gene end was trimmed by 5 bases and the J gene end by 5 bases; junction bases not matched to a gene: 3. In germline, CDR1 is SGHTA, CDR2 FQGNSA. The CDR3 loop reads CASSRGQGDQPQHF. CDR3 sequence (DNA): TGTGCCAGCAGCCGCGGACAGGGGGATCAGCCCCAGCATTTT.

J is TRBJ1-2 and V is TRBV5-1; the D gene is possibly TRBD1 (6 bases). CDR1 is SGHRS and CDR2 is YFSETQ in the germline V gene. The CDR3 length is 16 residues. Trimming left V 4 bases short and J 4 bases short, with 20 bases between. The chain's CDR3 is CASSPITGTKPYGYTF. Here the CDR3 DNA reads TGCGCCAGCAGCCCCATAACCGGGACAAAACCCTATGGCTACACCTTC.

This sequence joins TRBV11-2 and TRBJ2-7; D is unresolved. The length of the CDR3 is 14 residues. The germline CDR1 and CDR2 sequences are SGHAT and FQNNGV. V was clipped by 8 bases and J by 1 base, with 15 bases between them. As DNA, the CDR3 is TGTGCCAGCGCCCCACAGCACCTATCCTACGAGCAGTACTTC. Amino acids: CASAPQHLSYEQYF. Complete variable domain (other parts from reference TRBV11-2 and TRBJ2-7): EAGVAQSPRYKIIEKRQSVAFWCNPISGHATLYWYQQILGQGPKLLIQFQNNGVVDDSQLPKDRFSAERLKGVDSTLKIQPAKLEDSAVYLCASAPQHLSYEQYFGPGTRLTVT.

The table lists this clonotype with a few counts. The CDR3 DNA reads as TGCAGTGCTAGAAGCCAGTACAATGAGCAGTTCTTC. Protein product: CSARSQYNEQFF. The V call is TRBV20-1, the J call TRBJ2-1, with D hard to call. CDR3 length equals 12 residues. The ends were cut back, 2 bases at V and 4 bases at J, with 6 bases in the middle. CDR1 and CDR2 (germline): DFQATT, SNEGSKA (reference sequence).

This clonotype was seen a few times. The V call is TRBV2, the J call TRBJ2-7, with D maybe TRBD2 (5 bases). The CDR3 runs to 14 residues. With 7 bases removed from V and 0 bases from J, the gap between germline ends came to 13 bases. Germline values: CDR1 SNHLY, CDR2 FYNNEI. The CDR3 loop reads CASNPRLSSYEQYF. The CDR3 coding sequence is TGTGCCAGCAACCCTAGACTAAGCTCCTACGAGCAGTACTTC.

The CDR3 bases are TGTGCCAGCAGCCGGGGAAGCCTTTGGTCGACAGATACGCAGTATTTT. Amino acids: CASSRGSLWSTDTQYF. This chain links TRBV12-3 or TRBV12-4 with TRBJ2-3, with TRBD2 as a possible D gene (5 bases). CDR3 length: 16 amino acids. V was pared by 6 bases and J by 3 bases, with 19 bases between.

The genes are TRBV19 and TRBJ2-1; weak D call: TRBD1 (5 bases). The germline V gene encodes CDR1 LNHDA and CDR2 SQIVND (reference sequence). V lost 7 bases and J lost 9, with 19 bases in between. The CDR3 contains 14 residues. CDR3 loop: CASTMDMWSAEQFF. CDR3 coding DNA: TGTGCCAGTACCATGGACATGTGGTCCGCTGAGCAGTTCTTC.

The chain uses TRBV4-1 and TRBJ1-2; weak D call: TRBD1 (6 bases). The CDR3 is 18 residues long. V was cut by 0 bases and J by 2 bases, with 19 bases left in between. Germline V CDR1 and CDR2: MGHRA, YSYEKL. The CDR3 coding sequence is TGCGCCAGCAGCCAAGAGGACAGCGGGGCGGCCCAAAACTATGGCTACACCTTC. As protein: CASSQEDSGAAQNYGYTF.

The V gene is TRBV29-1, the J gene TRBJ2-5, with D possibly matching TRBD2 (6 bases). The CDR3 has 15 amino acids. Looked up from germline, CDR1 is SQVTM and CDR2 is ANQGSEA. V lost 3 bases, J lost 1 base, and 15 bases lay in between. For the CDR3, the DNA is TGCAGCGTTGACGGGGGAGCTCCCCCCCAAGAGACCCAGTACTTC. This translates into CSVDGGAPPQETQYF. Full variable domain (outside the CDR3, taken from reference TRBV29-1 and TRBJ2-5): SAVISQKPSRDICQRGTSLTIQCQVDSQVTMMFWYRQQPGQSLTLIATANQGSEATYESGFVIDKFPISRPNLTFSTLTVSNMSPEDSSIYLCSVDGGAPPQETQYFGPGTRLLVL.

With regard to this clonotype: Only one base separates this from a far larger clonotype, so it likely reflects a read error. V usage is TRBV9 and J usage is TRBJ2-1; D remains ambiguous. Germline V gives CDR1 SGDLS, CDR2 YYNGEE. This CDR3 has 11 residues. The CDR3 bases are TGTGCCAGCAGTGTAGGAGAGACCCAGTTCTTC. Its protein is CASSVGETQFF.

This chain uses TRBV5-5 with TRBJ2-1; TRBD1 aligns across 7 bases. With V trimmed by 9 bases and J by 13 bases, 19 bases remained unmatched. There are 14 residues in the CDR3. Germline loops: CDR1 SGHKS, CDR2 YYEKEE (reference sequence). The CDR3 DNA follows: TGTGCCACCCGTTTTAGCTTCCAGGGGGAATCTCAGTTCTTC. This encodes CATRFSFQGESQFF.

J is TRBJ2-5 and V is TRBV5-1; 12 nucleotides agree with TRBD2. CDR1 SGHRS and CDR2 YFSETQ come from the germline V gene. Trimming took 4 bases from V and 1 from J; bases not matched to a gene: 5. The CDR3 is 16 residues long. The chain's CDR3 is CASSMGTSGFQETQYF. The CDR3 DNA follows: TGCGCCAGCAGCATGGGGACTAGCGGGTTCCAAGAGACCCAGTACTTC.

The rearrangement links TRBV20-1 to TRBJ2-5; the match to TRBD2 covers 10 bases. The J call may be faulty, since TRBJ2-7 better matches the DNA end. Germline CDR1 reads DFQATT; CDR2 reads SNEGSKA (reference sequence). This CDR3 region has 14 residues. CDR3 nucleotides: TGCAGTGCTATGAGGTCTAGCGGGAGCTACGAGCAGTACTTC. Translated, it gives CSAMRSSGSYEQYF.

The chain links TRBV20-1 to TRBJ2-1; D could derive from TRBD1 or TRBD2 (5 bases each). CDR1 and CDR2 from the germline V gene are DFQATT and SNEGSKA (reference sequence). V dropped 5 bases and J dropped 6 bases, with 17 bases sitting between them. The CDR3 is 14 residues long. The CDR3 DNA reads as TGCAGTGCTCCGCGAGGGACCCTTAGCAATGAGCAGTTCTTC. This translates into CSAPRGTLSNEQFF.

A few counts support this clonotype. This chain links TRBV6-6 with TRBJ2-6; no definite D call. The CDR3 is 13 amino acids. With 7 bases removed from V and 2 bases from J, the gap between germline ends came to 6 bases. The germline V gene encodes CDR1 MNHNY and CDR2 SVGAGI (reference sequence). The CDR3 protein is CASILPGANVLTF. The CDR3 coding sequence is TGTGCCAGCATTTTACCTGGGGCCAACGTCCTGACTTTC.

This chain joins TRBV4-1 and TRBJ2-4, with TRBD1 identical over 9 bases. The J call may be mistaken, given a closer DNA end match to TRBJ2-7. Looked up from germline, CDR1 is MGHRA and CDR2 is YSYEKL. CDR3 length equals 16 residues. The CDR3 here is CASSQDNNRGPYEQYF. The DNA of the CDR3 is TGCGCCAGCAGCCAGGATAATAACAGGGGGCCATACGAGCAGTACTTC.

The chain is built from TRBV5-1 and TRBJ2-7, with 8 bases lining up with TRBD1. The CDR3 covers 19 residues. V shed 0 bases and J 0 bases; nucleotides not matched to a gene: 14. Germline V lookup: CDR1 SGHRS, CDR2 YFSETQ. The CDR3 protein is CASSLAGTGFLSGSYEQYF. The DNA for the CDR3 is TGCGCCAGCAGCTTGGCCGGGACAGGCTTCCTTAGCGGCTCCTACGAGCAGTACTTC.

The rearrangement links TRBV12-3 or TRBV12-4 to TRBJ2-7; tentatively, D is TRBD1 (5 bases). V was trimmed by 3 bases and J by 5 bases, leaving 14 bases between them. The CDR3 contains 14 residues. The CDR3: CASSLQLGAHEQYF. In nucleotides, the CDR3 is TGTGCCAGCAGTTTGCAGCTTGGGGCCCACGAGCAGTACTTC.

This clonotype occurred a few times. In DNA form, the CDR3 reads TGCAGTGCTAGCAGCCTTTGGGGTAGTCGCGAGCAGTACTTC. As protein: CSASSLWGSREQYF. The rearrangement uses TRBV20-1 and TRBJ2-7, with D uncertain. The germline CDR1 and CDR2 sequences are DFQATT and SNEGSKA (reference sequence). Trimming removed 3 bases from V and 6 bases from J, with 18 bases in between. The CDR3 is 14 amino acids.

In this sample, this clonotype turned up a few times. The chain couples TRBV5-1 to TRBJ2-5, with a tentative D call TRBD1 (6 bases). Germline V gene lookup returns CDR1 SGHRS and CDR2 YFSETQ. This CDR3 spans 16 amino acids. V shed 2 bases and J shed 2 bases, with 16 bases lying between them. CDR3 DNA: TGCGCCAGCAGCTTTGGGACATCTCCCCTTCAAGAGACCCAGTACTTC. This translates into CASSFGTSPLQETQYF.

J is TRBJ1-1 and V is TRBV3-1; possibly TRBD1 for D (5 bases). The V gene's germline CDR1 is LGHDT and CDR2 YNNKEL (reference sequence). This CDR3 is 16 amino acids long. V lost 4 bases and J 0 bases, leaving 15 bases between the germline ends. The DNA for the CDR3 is TGTGCCAGCAGCCGAATCGGGGCCAGGGTGAACACTGAAGCTTTCTTT. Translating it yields CASSRIGARVNTEAFF.

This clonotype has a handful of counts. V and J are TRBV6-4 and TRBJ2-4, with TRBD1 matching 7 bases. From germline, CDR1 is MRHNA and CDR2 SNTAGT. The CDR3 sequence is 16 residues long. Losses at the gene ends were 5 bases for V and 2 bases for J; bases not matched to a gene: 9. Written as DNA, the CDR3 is TGTGCCAGCAGTCCATCAGGGGGATATTCCAAAAACATTCAGTACTTC. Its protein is CASSPSGGYSKNIQYF.

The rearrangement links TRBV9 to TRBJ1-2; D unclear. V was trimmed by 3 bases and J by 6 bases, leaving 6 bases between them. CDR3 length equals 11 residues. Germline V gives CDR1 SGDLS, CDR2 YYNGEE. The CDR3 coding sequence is TGTGCCAGCAGCGCCCCTGATGGCTACACCTTC. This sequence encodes CASSAPDGYTF.

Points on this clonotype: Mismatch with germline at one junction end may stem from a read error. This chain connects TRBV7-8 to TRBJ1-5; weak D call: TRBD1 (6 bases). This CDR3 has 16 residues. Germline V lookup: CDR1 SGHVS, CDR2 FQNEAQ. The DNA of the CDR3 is TGTGCCAGCAGCTCTGAAATAACAGGGAGCAGTCAGCCCCAGCATTTT. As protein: CASSSEITGSSQPQHF.

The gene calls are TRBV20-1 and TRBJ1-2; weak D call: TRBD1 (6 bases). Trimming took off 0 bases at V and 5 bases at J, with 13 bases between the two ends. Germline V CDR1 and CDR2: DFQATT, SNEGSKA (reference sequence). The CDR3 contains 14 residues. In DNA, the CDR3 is TGCAGTGCTAGAGAACGGACAGTTTCATATGGCTACACCTTC. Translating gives CSARERTVSYGYTF.

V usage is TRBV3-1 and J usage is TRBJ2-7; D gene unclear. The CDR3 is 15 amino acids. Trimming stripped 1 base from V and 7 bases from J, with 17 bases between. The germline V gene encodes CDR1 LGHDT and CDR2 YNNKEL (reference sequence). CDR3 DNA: TGTGCCAGCAGCCAAGCAGTCACGACCTATGGGGAGCAGTACTTC. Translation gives CASSQAVTTYGEQYF.